A selection of T cell receptor beta chains follows, all from one sample in a study of CD8+CD57+ T cells in acquired aplastic anemia. TCRdb fed the reads into MiXCR, producing one record per CDR3 protein. The sample holds fewer than 200,000 distinct CDR3 sequences, approximately 52% seen once. Sequencing input: sorted CD4+, CD8+, or CD8+CD57+ T cells (not recorded which) from PBMCs. These receptors all come from a human donor with aplastic anemia. The CDR3 runs from the conserved cysteine through the conserved F or W. D genes are given only for firm matches. The size of a clone is reported for some rows only, either as once, few or many, or as a class for expanded clones.

>many|TRBJ2-7|.|TRBV5-1
CASSLNSYSYEQYF
TGCGCCAGCAGCTTGAACAGCTACTCCTACGAGCAGTACTTC
>many|TRBJ2-7|TRBD1|TRBV18
CASSPQGARTYEQYF
TGTGCCAGCTCACCTCAGGGGGCGCGGACCTACGAGCAGTACTTC
>.|TRBJ2-7|.|TRBV2
CASSGRYEQYF
TGTGCCAGCAGTGGAAGGTACGAGCAGTACTTC
>many|TRBJ2-5|.|TRBV4-1
CASSQGDIQETQYF
TGCGCCAGCAGCCAAGGCGACATTCAAGAGACCCAGTACTTC
>.|TRBJ1-1|.|TRBV12-3/TRBV12-4
CASSLSFYGTNTEAFF
TGTGCCAGCAGTTTGAGTTTCTATGGAACGAACACTGAAGCTTTCTTT
>.|TRBJ1-1|.|TRBV9
CASGGGAEAFF
TGTGCCAGCGGTGGCGGAGCTGAAGCTTTCTTT
>.|TRBJ2-5|TRBD2|TRBV7-2
CASRNTREGETQYF
TGTGCCAGCAGGAATACAAGGGAGGGAGAGACCCAGTACTTC
>.|TRBJ2-2|TRBD2|TRBV10-2
CASIPSGSRGELFF
TGCGCCAGCATCCCTAGCGGGAGTCGGGGGGAGCTGTTTTTT
>.|TRBJ1-6|.|TRBV2
CASCQVYNSPLHF
TGTGCCAGTTGTCAGGTGTATAATTCACCCCTCCACTTT
>few|TRBJ2-7|.|TRBV29-1
CSVEDLGQAPYEQYF
TGCAGCGTTGAAGATCTAGGCCAAGCCCCCTACGAGCAGTACTTC
>.|TRBJ2-7|.|TRBV29-1
CSVVGRRYEQYF
TGCAGCGTTGTGGGGCGGAGGTACGAGCAGTACTTC
>few|TRBJ2-7|.|TRBV14
CASRKGPDTYEQYF
TGTGCCAGCAGGAAGGGTCCTGACACCTACGAGCAGTACTTC
>.|TRBJ1-4|.|TRBV15
CATSRDGGGPKLFF
TGTGCCACCAGCAGAGATGGCGGGGGTCCAAAACTGTTTTTT
>.|TRBJ1-1|.|TRBV3-1
CASSQEAGRGRGNTEAFF
TGTGCCAGCAGCCAAGAGGCCGGCAGGGGAAGGGGGAACACTGAAGCTTTCTTT
>many|TRBJ2-7|.|TRBV27
CASTPRSAGSYEQYF
TGTGCCAGCACCCCGAGGTCCGCAGGATCCTACGAGCAGTACTTC
>many|TRBJ2-1|.|TRBV5-1
CASKAQGGQYNEQFF
TGCGCCAGCAAAGCCCAGGGGGGGCAGTACAATGAGCAGTTCTTC
>.|TRBJ1-2|.|TRBV25-1
CASSETGMSLGGYTF
TGTGCCAGCAGTGAAACAGGGATGAGCCTGGGAGGCTACACCTTC